These 6 T cell receptor beta chains were all obtained from the same sample, sequenced in a study of T cells after yellow fever vaccination. Using its own MiXCR run on the 5' RACE reads, TCRdb lists one record per CDR3 protein. The top ten clones hold approximately 15% of a sample with hundreds of thousands of distinct CDR3 sequences, approximately 13% of them seen once. Here the sequenced sample was PBMCs, taken on the day of the yellow fever booster vaccination. These receptors originate from a man between 25 and 39 years old who received the YFV17D yellow fever vaccine.

Turning to this clonotype: A much larger clonotype is one base distant, so this may be a read error. V gene TRBV20-1 combines with J gene TRBJ2-1; D may be TRBD1 or TRBD2 (7 bases each). Trimming removed 3 bases from V and 7 bases from J, with 25 bases in between. The CDR3 consists of 17 residues. Per germline, CDR1 DFQATT and CDR2 SNEGSKA (reference sequence). CDR3 bases: TGCAGTGCTAGTATATTATCAGGGGGGGGACCCAAAAATGAGCAGTTCTTC. Translation: CSASILSGGGPKNEQFF.

The V call is TRBV20-1, the J call TRBJ2-1, with D perhaps given as TRBD1 or TRBD2 (5 bases each). Trimming took 1 base from V and 6 from J, leaving 16 bases between them. The CDR3 extends over 15 amino acids. Germline CDR1 is DFQATT and CDR2 is SNEGSKA (reference sequence). CDR3 protein: CSARAGRALPNEQFF. The CDR3 nucleotides read TGCAGTGCTAGAGCGGGACGGGCCCTCCCCAATGAGCAGTTCTTC.

V is TRBV4-3 and J is TRBJ2-1; D possibly corresponds to TRBD1 (6 bases). The CDR3 has 16 residues. Trimming removed 4 bases at V and 5 bases at J, with 18 bases between. Germline assignment: CDR1 LGHNA and CDR2 YSLEER. CDR3 bases: TGCGCCAGCAGCCGGTCGTCCAGGGGCCCCCACAATGAGCAGTTCTTC. This encodes CASSRSSRGPHNEQFF.

The chain recombines TRBV12-3 or TRBV12-4 with TRBJ1-5, with TRBD1 as a possible D gene (5 bases). V shed 3 bases and J shed 6 bases, with 12 bases lying between them. The CDR3 loop spans 14 amino acids. CDR3 in DNA: TGTGCCAGCAGTTTCTTCGGGGGGGGTCAGCCCCAGCATTTT. This codes for CASSFFGGGQPQHF.

The chain carries TRBV28 and TRBJ1-5; D is unresolved. CDR3 length: 15 residues. Germline CDR1 reads MDHEN; CDR2 reads SYDVKM. Trimming pared 3 bases from V and 5 bases from J, leaving 14 bases between. Here the CDR3 DNA reads TGTGCCAGCAGTTTCTATCAGGACCCCCATCAGCCCCAGCATTTT. Amino acids: CASSFYQDPHQPQHF.

The gene calls are TRBV9 and TRBJ2-4, with TRBD2 as a possible D gene (6 bases). Germline CDR1 is SGDLS and CDR2 is YYNGEE. The CDR3 is 14 residues long. Trimming took 2 bases from V and 7 from J, leaving 13 bases between them. DNA of the CDR3: TGTGCCAGCAGCGTCGGAGGGGCGCTTAACATTCAGTACTTC. Amino acid sequence: CASSVGGALNIQYF.